The present T cell receptor beta chain was sequenced within a study of cytomegalovirus exposure and HLA in healthy donors. V lost 6 bases to trimming and J lost 3 bases, with 12 bases between them. The CDR3 is made up of 14 amino acids. CDR1 is MNHNS and CDR2 is SASEGT in the germline V gene. A note on this clone: Its target is not known.

The PCR was carried out with 60 Vbeta primers and 13 Jbeta primers. Repertoires were generated with immunoSEQ multiplex PCR, while TCRdb's copy carries only in-frame clones and drops some. The sample includes 100,000 to 150,000 clones, 65% to 80% of them seen just once. Overall study results and limits: Accurate prediction of most subjects' HLA-A and HLA-B alleles from TCR beta sequences was reported. A later analysis showed TCR association rates differing by HLA locus, peaking at DRB1 and lowest at HLA-C. In an earlier analysis, productive rearrangement rates for most beta V segments clustered near 87% or 30%. Both high specificity and high sensitivity reportedly marked the classifier's diagnosis of cytomegalovirus status.

The sequencing input was PBMCs. The sequence derives from a human donor in good health. The chain recombines TRBV6-1 with TRBJ1-5; possible D gene TRBD1, 6 bases. CDR3: CASREQGFNQPQHF. The CDR3 DNA sequence: TGTGCCAGCAGGGAACAGGGATTCAATCAGCCCCAGCATTTT.